The T cell receptor (beta chain) described here comes from a study of T cells after posttransplantation cyclophosphamide. Whole-study findings and limits: Blood and skin or GI T cell repertoires showed limited TRB overlap. Donor CD8+ memory clones often dominated recipient blood repertoires at later times.

This clone was recorded once. No antigen is known for it. TCRdb's table, derived via immunoSEQ multiplex PCR, lists solely in-frame clones and lacks some. The table shows roughly 10,000 clones, with 85% to 95% occurring only once. The germline gives CDR1 SGHRS, CDR2 YFSETQ. Trimming shortened V by 0 bases and J by 4 bases, and 10 bases separated the two germline ends. The CDR3 is 15 residues long. Peripheral blood was collected from the related graft donor on the marrow donation day. Cells defined as naive were viable CD3+CD4+ or CD3+CD8+ and CCR7+CD45RA+CD45RO-CD95-CD27+CD28+. Sample: naive CD8+ T cells sorted from PBMCs. This chain uses TRBV5-1 with TRBJ2-2; D call uncertain. This sequence was found in a man under 40 in good health and a related stem cell transplant donor. CDR3 protein: CASSLVGISTGELFF. The CDR3 DNA follows: TGCGCCAGCAGCTTGGTGGGCATCTCCACCGGGGAGCTGTTTTTT.